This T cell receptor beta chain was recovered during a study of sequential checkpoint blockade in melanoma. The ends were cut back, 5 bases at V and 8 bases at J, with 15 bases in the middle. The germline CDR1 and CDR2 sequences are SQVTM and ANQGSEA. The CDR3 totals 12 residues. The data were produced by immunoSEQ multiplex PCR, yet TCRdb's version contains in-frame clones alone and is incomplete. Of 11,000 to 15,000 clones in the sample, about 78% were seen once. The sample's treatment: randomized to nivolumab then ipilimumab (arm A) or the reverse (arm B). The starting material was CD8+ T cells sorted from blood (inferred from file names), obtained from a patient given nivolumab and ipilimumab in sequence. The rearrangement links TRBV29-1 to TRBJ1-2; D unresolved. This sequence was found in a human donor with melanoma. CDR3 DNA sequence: TGCAGCGTTCCTACGTGGCCGGAGGGCTACACCTTC. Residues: CSVPTWPEGYTF.